A single sample is the source of the 13 T cell receptor beta chains below, sequenced in a study of shared clonotypes between healthy human individuals. CD45RO negativity and positive selection for CCR7 defined naive CD8 cells, a population that excluded terminally differentiated effector memory CD45RA+ cells. Data came from immunoSEQ multiplex PCR; TCRdb stores just in-frame clones and leaves some out. The sample includes more than 2 million clones, approximately 94% of them seen just once. Sequencing was performed on naive CD8+ T cells sorted from blood. The receptors here all came from a man between 18 and 29 years old in good health.

This clone is a singleton in its sample. This chain uses TRBV7-9 with TRBJ2-3; D might be TRBD1 (5 bases). The CDR3 is 15 residues long. Germline V CDR1 and CDR2: SEHNR, FQNEAQ (reference sequence). V shed 6 bases and J shed 0 bases, with 13 bases lying between them. The CDR3 loop is CASSQGALSTDTQYF. The CDR3 nucleotides are TGTGCCAGCAGTCAAGGGGCTCTTAGCACAGATACGCAGTATTTT.

This clone was counted a few times. The chain links TRBV25-1 to TRBJ1-3; D gene unclear. V was trimmed by 4 bases and J by 8 bases, leaving 12 bases between them. Germline-derived CDR1 and CDR2 are MGHDK and SYGVNS. This CDR3 region has 13 residues. The chain's CDR3 is CASSVGALDTIYF. The CDR3 nucleotides read TGTGCCAGCAGTGTGGGAGCGCTGGACACCATATATTTT. The full variable domain, with the rest looked up from reference TRBV25-1 and TRBJ1-3, is EADIYQTPRYLVIGTGKKITLECSQTMGHDKMYWYQQDPGMELHLIHYSYGVNSTEKGDLSSESTVSRIRTEHFPLTLESARPSHTSQYLCASSVGALDTIYFGEGSWLTVV.

The rearrangement joins TRBV7-9 to TRBJ2-7; D is uncertain. The V gene's germline CDR1 is SEHNR and CDR2 FQNEAQ (reference sequence). V was clipped by 0 bases and J by 7 bases, with 10 bases between them. The CDR3 has 13 amino acids. CDR3 nucleotides: TGTGCCAGCAGCTTAGCAGGGCCTGGGGAGCAGTACTTC. This gives the protein CASSLAGPGEQYF.

The chain uses TRBV4-1 and TRBJ2-2; maybe TRBD2 (5 bases). There are 16 residues in the CDR3. Germline values: CDR1 MGHRA, CDR2 YSYEKL. Between the trimmed V and J ends, which lost 0 bases and 3 bases, there was a span of 11 bases. As DNA, the CDR3 is TGCGCCAGCAGCCAAGAGGCTAGCAGATACACCGGGGAGCTGTTTTTT. Encoded protein: CASSQEASRYTGELFF.

The chain couples TRBV27 to TRBJ2-2; TRBD2 aligns across 12 bases. This CDR3 is built from 17 residues. Germline lookup yields CDR1 MNHEY and CDR2 SMNVEV (reference sequence). The J segment lost 4 bases and the V segment lost 3 bases, leaving 6 bases of the junction unmatched. CDR3 in DNA: TGTGCCAGCAGTTTTCTAGCGGGAGGGTCTGGCACCGGGGAGCTGTTTTTT. Residues: CASSFLAGGSGTGELFF.

This rearrangement joins TRBV13 to TRBJ2-1; 7 positions match TRBD2. The CDR3 is 15 residues long. In germline, CDR1 is PRHDT, CDR2 FYEKMQ (reference sequence). V shed 5 bases and J 4 bases; nucleotides not matched to a gene: 8. The CDR3 sequence: CASSPSGTTYNEQFF. The CDR3 nucleotides read TGTGCCAGCAGCCCTAGTGGGACTACATACAATGAGCAGTTCTTC.

The CDR3 here is CASSYGGSAGELFF. The CDR3 DNA reads as TGTGCCAGCAGTTACGGGGGTAGTGCCGGGGAGCTGTTTTTT. The chain links TRBV6-5 to TRBJ2-2; tentatively, D is TRBD1 or TRBD2 (5 bases each). Per germline, CDR1 MNHEY and CDR2 SVGAGI. The CDR3 extends over 14 amino acids. V lost 2 bases and J lost 6, with 10 bases in between.

This chain joins TRBV27 and TRBJ2-7, with D maybe TRBD2 (6 bases). From germline, CDR1 is MNHEY and CDR2 SMNVEV (reference sequence). V dropped 6 bases and J dropped 4 bases, with 16 bases sitting between them. CDR3 size: 14 residues. CDR3 loop: CASSPPGLPYEQYF. CDR3 DNA sequence: TGTGCCAGCAGCCCCCCGGGACTGCCGTACGAGCAGTACTTC.

The chain links TRBV19 to TRBJ2-7; no clear D gene. The germline gives CDR1 LNHDA, CDR2 SQIVND (reference sequence). The germline V and J ends were trimmed by 3 bases and 2 bases, with 11 bases remaining between them. This CDR3 is built from 14 residues. CDR3 sequence reads: CASSIGYGPYEQYF. The CDR3 coding sequence is TGTGCCAGTAGTATCGGGTACGGGCCCTACGAGCAGTACTTC.

The V gene is TRBV11-2, the J gene TRBJ2-7; possibly TRBD1 or TRBD2 for D (5 bases each). The V and J ends lost 0 bases and 6 bases respectively, with 6 bases between them. Germline CDR1 reads SGHAT; CDR2 reads FQNNGV. The CDR3 runs 12 residues. DNA of the CDR3: TGTGCCAGCAGCTTAGACGGGGCCGAGCAGTACTTC. Translated, it gives CASSLDGAEQYF.

This chain joins TRBV27 and TRBJ1-5, with unresolved D. There are 11 residues in the CDR3. V lost 8 bases and J 7 bases, leaving 9 bases between the germline ends. The germline V gene has CDR1 MNHEY and CDR2 SMNVEV (reference sequence). In DNA, the CDR3 is TGTGCCAGCGGGCCGGGACAGCCCCAGCATTTT. This encodes CASGPGQPQHF.

The chain links TRBV6-1 to TRBJ2-7, with 13 bases lining up with TRBD2. This CDR3 has 18 residues. CDR1 is MNHNS and CDR2 is SASEGT in the germline V gene. J gave up 0 bases and V 4 bases, and 9 bases lay outside the gene matches. The CDR3 DNA reads TGTGCCAGCAGTGGCGGACTAGCGGGGGCCATAAGCTCCTACGAGCAGTACTTC. Amino acid sequence: CASSGGLAGAISSYEQYF.

J is TRBJ2-1 and V is TRBV7-9; unclear D gene. Between the trimmed V and J ends, which lost 4 bases and 0 bases, there was a span of 10 bases. There are 15 residues in the CDR3. The germline V gene encodes CDR1 SEHNR and CDR2 FQNEAQ (reference sequence). This CDR3 is CASSSRLGSYNEQFF. CDR3 nucleotides: TGTGCCAGCAGCTCCCGACTCGGCTCCTACAATGAGCAGTTCTTC.